The subject of this entry is one TCR beta chain. Its antigen remains unknown. Splitting the CD4+ cells yielded a CD45RA+ naive subset and a CD45RA-negative memory subset. The record originates from a study of shared clonotypes between healthy human individuals. CDR3 length: 13 amino acids. Trimming took 2 bases from V and 4 from J, leaving 8 bases between them. In germline, CDR1 is MNHEY, CDR2 SMNVEV (reference sequence). Each sorted subset replicate got 200 ng genomic DNA, tens of thousands of genomes. Repertoires were generated with immunoSEQ multiplex PCR, while TCRdb's copy carries only in-frame clones and drops some. This table has over a million clones, around four fifths appearing once. Study-level results: The sole specimen, blood, was sampled, and tissue repertoires likely differ.

The sequenced material came from memory CD4+ T cells sorted from blood. Subset described: CD45RA-negative fraction. The gene calls are TRBV27 and TRBJ1-1; D remains unclear. The TCR was taken from a man younger than 35 in good health. CDR3 coding DNA: TGTGCCAGCAGTTTAGTGGGGAGCACTGAAGCTTTCTTT. Encoded protein: CASSLVGSTEAFF.